This record looks at one T cell receptor (beta chain) sequence and its context. There is no known antigen for this receptor. No clone much larger than this one lies a single base away; base qualities are absent. This entry belongs to a study of shared clonotypes between healthy human individuals (dated by TCRdb to 2019 to 2021). About the full investigation: The cohort included three men and a couple of women between 18 and 49 years of age. Leukapheresis yielded between about 0.8 and 9.5 billion PBMCs per donor. The study deeply sequenced blood TCR repertoires of about 5 healthy adults to estimate repertoire size and the extent of clonotype sharing between individuals. Libraries were prepared and TCR repertoires were sequenced by different laboratories using diverse techniques, in order to increase sequencing depth and limit assay-specific biases. For each donor, CD4 naive and CD4 memory were each given three plates, CD8 naive was given two plates, and CD8 memory was given one plate.

CD8 naive samples were CD45RO-negative cells positively selected for CCR7, giving a CD45RA+CCR7+ population that excluded TemRA cells. The donors were healthy, HIV-negative adults who had no recently reported acute infections or vaccinations. Only Caucasian adults living in Nashville, Tennessee, USA were represented among the donors. Blood was obtained by leukapheresis, after which PBMCs were separated by Ficoll-Histopaque density gradient centrifugation and cryopreserved in liquid nitrogen vapor phase. Analytical flow cytometry was used to check the purity and quantity of every magnetically sorted T cell population. Genomic DNA was isolated from every sorted fraction and measured by UV absorbance on a Nanodrop 2000c. Cut back by 5 bases and 1 base, the V and J ends lie 8 bases apart. CDR1 and CDR2, per the germline V gene, are SGHNT and YENEEA. The CDR3, cysteine through phenylalanine, is 13 amino acids long. Just the 39-base CDR3 DNA is kept, in frame starting at base 1.

Using the deep immunoSEQ assay, multiplex PCR amplified TCR CDR3 regions from genomic DNA. Genomic DNA extracted from each cell subset was distributed evenly over all wells of several immunoSEQ 96-well plates, and each plate served as one replicate. For sorted subsets, roughly 190 ng of genomic DNA, equivalent to 30,000 or so T cell genomes, went into each replicate PCR. Purified libraries were quantified with a Qubit 3.0 fluorometer, sized on a Bioanalyzer 2100, and re-quantified with the KAPA Library Quantification kit. A separate single-read 150-cycle Illumina NextSeq 550 flow cell was used to sequence each immunoSEQ 96-well plate. The authors processed their data as follows. Because the immunoSEQ output held only junctional sequences and lacked quality scores, the filtering could not match the filtering applied to full-length reads. Sequences were annotated with PyIR, a Python wrapper for IgBLAST v1.9, and V/J genes and CDR3 were assigned using IMGT germline references. Reads with weak V/J assignments (E-value above 1e-6), missing CDR3, stop codons, out-of-frame junctions, or ambiguous translated residues were removed. A V3J clonotype was defined by an identical inferred V gene, J gene, and CDR3 amino acid sequence. Percentage overlap between repertoires was computed as shared unique clonotypes divided by the size of the smaller repertoire. Three approaches were used to assess repertoire richness: RTK rarefaction, the Chao1 estimator, and Recon v2.1 estimates of unobserved clonotypes. OLGA was used to compute generation probabilities for all TCRbeta clonotypes that the gDNA method yielded from a handful of donors. As stored in TCRdb, this immuneACCESS dataset retains in-frame rearrangements with V and J assigned. A fraction of the clones does not appear; measured against another copy, unresolved V genes explain less than half of the discrepancy, and the remainder lacks a known reason. V, J and clone size were drawn from that table, and D and trimming were deduced from the DNA. The sample table contains approximately 810,000 clones; only one count was recorded for nearly 95% of them. The ten largest clones add up to 24% of the sample.

What the authors observed across the whole study: Because the study included only a small number of donors, the genetic and exposure-history diversity represented was limited. Naive subsets generally had larger estimated clonotype richness than memory subsets. When a handful of donors were compared, the shared fraction of clonotypes was 5% to 6.5% for naive CD4, about 4% for naive CD8, about 2.5% for memory CD4, and around 0.37% for memory CD8. Incomplete sequencing was indicated by rarefaction of sorted-subset datasets, despite the large sequencing depth. Pairwise subsampling led to the expectation that sequencing depth would affect the degree of clonotype sharing among donors. Sampling was limited to blood, and TCR repertoires in tissue likely differ from TCR repertoires in blood. Clonotypes shared by all four sorted-subset donors showed higher generation probabilities than non-shared clonotypes.

Sequences were obtained from naive CD8+ T cells sorted from blood. Explained via the paper, the cell subset or site label denotes: CD45RA+CCR7+. The chain joins TRBV11-3 to TRBJ2-5; matching of 5 bases hints at TRBD2 as the D gene. This sequence was found in a man aged 30 to 39 in good health. The DNA is as follows: TGTGCCAGCAGCCGCCGGGGCCAAGAGACCCAGTACTTC. This is translated as CASSRRGQETQYF.